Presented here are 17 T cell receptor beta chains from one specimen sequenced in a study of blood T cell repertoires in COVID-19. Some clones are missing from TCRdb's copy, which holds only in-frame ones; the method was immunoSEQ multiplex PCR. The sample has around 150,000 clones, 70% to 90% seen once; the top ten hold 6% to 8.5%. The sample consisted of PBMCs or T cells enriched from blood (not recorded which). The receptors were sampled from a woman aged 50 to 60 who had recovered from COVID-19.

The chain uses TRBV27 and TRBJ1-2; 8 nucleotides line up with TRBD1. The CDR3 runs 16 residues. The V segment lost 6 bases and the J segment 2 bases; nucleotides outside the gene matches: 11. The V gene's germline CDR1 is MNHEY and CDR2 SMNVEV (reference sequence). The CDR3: CASRWTGTSGNYGYTF. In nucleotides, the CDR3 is TGTGCCAGCAGATGGACAGGGACATCGGGGAACTATGGCTACACCTTC.

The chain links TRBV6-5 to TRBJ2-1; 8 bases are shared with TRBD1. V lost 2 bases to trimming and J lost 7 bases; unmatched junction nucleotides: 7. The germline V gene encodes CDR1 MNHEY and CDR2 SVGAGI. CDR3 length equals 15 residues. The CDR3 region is CASSYTLQGANEQFF. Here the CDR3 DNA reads TGTGCCAGCAGTTACACTCTCCAGGGGGCTAATGAGCAGTTCTTC.

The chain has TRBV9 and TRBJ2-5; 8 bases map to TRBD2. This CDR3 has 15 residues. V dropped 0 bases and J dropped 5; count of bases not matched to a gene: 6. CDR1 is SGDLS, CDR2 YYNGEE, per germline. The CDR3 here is CASSVAGGAMETQYF. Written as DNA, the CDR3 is TGTGCCAGCAGCGTAGCGGGGGGGGCCATGGAGACCCAGTACTTC. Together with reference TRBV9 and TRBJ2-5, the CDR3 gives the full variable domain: DSGVTQTPKHLITATGQRVTLRCSPRSGDLSVYWYQQSLDQGLQFLIQYYNGEERAKGNILERFSAQQFPDLHSELNLSSLELGDSALYFCASSVAGGAMETQYFGPGTRLLVL.

The DNA of the CDR3 is TGTGCCAGCTCACCCCCGGGACAGGGGGCCGGGGAGCTGTTTTTT. This codes for CASSPPGQGAGELFF. This chain links TRBV18 with TRBJ2-2; 11 bases match TRBD1. CDR1 KGHSH and CDR2 LQKENI come from the germline V gene. The junction had 3 bases not matched to a gene; V was cut back by 3 bases and J by 6 bases. CDR3 length equals 15 residues.

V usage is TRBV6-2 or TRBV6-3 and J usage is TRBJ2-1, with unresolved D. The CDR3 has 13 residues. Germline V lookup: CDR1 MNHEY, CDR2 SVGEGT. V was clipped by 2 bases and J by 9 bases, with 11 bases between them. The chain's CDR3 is CASSYLGLGEQFF. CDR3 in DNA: TGTGCCAGCAGTTACCTAGGCTTGGGTGAGCAGTTCTTC.

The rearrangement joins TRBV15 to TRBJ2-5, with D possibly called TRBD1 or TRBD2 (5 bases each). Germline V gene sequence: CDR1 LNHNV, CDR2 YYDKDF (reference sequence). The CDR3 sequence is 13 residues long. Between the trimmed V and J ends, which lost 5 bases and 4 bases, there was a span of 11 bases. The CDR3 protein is CATSRGAGETQYF. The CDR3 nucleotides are TGTGCCACCAGCCGAGGGGCGGGAGAGACCCAGTACTTC.

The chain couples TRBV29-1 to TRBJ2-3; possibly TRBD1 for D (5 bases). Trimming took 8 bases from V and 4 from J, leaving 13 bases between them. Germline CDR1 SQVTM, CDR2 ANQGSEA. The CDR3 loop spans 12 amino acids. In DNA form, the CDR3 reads TGCAGCTCCCGTACAGGACCAGATACGCAGTATTTT. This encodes CSSRTGPDTQYF.

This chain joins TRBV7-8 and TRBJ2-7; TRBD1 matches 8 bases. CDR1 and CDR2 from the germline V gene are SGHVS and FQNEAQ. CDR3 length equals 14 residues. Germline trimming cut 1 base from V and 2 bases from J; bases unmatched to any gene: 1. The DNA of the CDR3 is TGTGCCAGCAGCTTAGGGACAGGGACCTACGAGCAGTACTTC. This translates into CASSLGTGTYEQYF.

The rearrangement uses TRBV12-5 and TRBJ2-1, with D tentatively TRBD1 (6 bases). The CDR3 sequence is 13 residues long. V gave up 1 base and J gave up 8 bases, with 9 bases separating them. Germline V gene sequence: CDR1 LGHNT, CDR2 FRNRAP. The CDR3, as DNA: TGTGCTAGTGGTTTGGGGGGGCAGGATGAGCAGTTCTTC. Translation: CASGLGGQDEQFF.

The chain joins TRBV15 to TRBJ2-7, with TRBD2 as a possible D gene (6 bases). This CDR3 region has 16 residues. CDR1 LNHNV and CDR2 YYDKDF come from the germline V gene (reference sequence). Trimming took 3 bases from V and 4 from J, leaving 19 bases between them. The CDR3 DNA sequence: TGTGCCACCAGCAGGGGTGGGGGGAAACGGGTTTACGAGCAGTACTTC. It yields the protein CATSRGGGKRVYEQYF.

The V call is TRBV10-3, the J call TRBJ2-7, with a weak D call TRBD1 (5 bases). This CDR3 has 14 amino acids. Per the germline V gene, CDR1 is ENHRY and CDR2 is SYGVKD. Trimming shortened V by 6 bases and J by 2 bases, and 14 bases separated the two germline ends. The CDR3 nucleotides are TGTGCCATCAGCTCCCGGACATTCCCCTACGAGCAGTACTTC. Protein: CAISSRTFPYEQYF.

CDR3 amino acids: CASSPGSTDTQYF. CDR3 nucleotide sequence: TGTGCCAGTAGCCCGGGAAGCACAGATACGCAGTATTTT. The rearrangement joins TRBV19 to TRBJ2-3, with D possibly being TRBD2 (5 bases). The V end was cut by 6 bases, the J end by 0 bases, with 7 bases between. Germline CDR1 reads LNHDA; CDR2 reads SQIVND (reference sequence). The CDR3 is made up of 13 amino acids.

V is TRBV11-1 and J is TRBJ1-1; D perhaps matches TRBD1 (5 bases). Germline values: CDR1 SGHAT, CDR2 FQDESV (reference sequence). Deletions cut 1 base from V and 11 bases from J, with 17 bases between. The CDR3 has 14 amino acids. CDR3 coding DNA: TGTGCCAGCAGCTTAGGGGGCCCTAACGCCGACGCTTTCTTT. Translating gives CASSLGGPNADAFF.

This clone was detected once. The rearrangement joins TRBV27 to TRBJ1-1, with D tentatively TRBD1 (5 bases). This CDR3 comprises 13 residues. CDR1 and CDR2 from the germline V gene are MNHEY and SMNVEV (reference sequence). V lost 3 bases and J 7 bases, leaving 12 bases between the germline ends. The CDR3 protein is CASSLWERGEAFF. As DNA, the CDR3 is TGTGCCAGCAGTTTGTGGGAAAGGGGTGAAGCTTTCTTT.

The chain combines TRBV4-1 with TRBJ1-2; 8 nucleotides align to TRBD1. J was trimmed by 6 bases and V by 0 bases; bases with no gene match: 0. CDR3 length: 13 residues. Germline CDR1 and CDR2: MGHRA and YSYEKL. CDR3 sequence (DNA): TGCGCCAGCAGCCAAGAGACAGGGGATGGCTACACCTTC. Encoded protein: CASSQETGDGYTF.

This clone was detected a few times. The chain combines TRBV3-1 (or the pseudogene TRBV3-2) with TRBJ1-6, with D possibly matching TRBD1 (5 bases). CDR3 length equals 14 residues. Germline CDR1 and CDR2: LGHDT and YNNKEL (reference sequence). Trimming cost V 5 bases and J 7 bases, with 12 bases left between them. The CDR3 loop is CASSVGRGNSPLHF. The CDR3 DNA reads TGTGCCAGCAGCGTAGGACGGGGGAATTCACCCCTCCACTTT.

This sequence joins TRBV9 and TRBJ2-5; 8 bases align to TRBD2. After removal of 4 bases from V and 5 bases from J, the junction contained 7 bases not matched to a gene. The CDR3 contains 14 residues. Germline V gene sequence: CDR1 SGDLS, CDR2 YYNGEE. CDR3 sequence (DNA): TGTGCCAGCAGCTCGGGACTAGTGGGGGAGACCCAGTACTTC. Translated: CASSSGLVGETQYF.